The clone carrying this T cell receptor beta chain was counted between two and nine times. Its antigen is unidentified. Germline-derived CDR1 and CDR2 are ENHRY and SYGVKD. The CDR3 contains 16 residues. Trimming left V 1 base short and J 0 bases short, with 12 bases between. The record originates from a study of T-cell reconstitution after alpha-beta-depleted transplantation in children. The study's findings and limits: Several patients had high TCRbeta diversity at day 60; it came from surviving recipient T cells and thymic progenitors. There were reportedly several hundred expanded graft clones from which alpha-beta T cells came about two months after transplant. Hyperexpanded clones declined; after one year, newly produced T cells mostly supplied diversity.

Library preparation (for TCRbeta) was performed with unique molecular identifiers. MiXCR, run by TCRdb on the PCR reads, gives a single entry per CDR3 protein. Among about 78,000 distinct CDR3 sequences listed, less than 15% were seen once. V usage is TRBV10-3 and J usage is TRBJ1-1; possibly TRBD1 for D (6 bases). The sample in question was PBMCs, mostly from graft donor cells, obtained 180 days after TCRalphabeta/CD19-depleted stem cell transplant. This TCR derives from a male patient under 10 years old who had a stem cell transplant for acute lymphoblastic leukemia, so the T cells may come from the graft donor. For the CDR3, the DNA is TGTGCCATCAGTGAGTTCAGGGGCATAATGAACACTGAAGCTTTCTTT. Translating gives CAISEFRGIMNTEAFF.